Listed below are T cell receptor beta chains from one sample, sequenced in a study of identical twins. MiXCR was run by TCRdb on the 5' RACE reads, yielding one entry per CDR3 protein. This repertoire shows 400,000 to 500,000 distinct CDR3 sequences, 15% to 20% found once; its top ten account for roughly 12%. The sample consisted of naive T cells sorted from blood. All receptors derive from a man in his forties or fifties in good health. Each CDR3 is given with its conserved first and last residue. D genes are given only for firm matches. Size is omitted from some rows. Given values are once, few, many or a class for expanded clones.

v_call,cdr3_length,d_call,j_call,clone_size,cdr3_aa,cdr3_nt
TRBV6-1,16,TRBD2,TRBJ2-1,NA,CASSDMASGNYNEQFF,TGTGCCAGCAGTGATATGGCTAGCGGGAACTACAATGAGCAGTTCTTC
TRBV7-9,15,NA,TRBJ1-6,few,CASSPRASGDSPLHF,TGTGCCAGCAGCCCACGGGCATCGGGAGATTCACCCCTCCACTTT
TRBV11-2,15,TRBD2,TRBJ2-3,few,CASSLREMGTDTQYF,TGTGCCAGCAGCTTGCGGGAGATGGGCACAGATACGCAGTATTTT
TRBV29-1,14,TRBD1,TRBJ2-7,NA,CSAEVPGQGIEQYF,TGCAGCGCCGAAGTCCCGGGACAGGGAATAGAGCAGTACTTC
TRBV7-2,13,NA,TRBJ2-2,many,CASRTVNTGELFF,TGTGCCAGCCGGACAGTGAACACCGGGGAGCTGTTTTTT
TRBV5-1,13,NA,TRBJ2-1,few,CASSTGLYNEQFF,TGCGCCAGCAGCACCGGACTGTACAATGAGCAGTTCTTC
TRBV3-1,18,TRBD1,TRBJ2-1,NA,CASSQDRPLTGSHNEQFF,TGTGCCAGCAGCCAAGATCGCCCTTTGACAGGGTCCCACAATGAGCAGTTCTTC
TRBV4-1,13,NA,TRBJ1-2,NA,CASSQAQGDGYTF,TGCGCCAGCAGCCAAGCACAGGGTGATGGCTACACCTTC
TRBV6-1,14,NA,TRBJ2-3,NA,CASSAVSRTDTQYF,TGTGCCAGCAGTGCGGTCAGCCGCACAGATACGCAGTATTTT
TRBV6-2/TRBV6-3,15,NA,TRBJ2-1,NA,CASSPRDTVRNEQFF,TGTGCCAGCTCCCCCCGGGACACGGTCCGCAATGAGCAGTTCTTC
TRBV6-5,19,NA,TRBJ2-3,NA,CASSYTRYRADLSTDTQYF,TGTGCCAGCAGTTACACACGGTACCGGGCCGACCTTAGCACAGATACGCAGTATTTT
TRBV20-1,16,NA,TRBJ1-3,many,CSASRGAALRGNTIYF,TGCAGTGCTAGCCGGGGCGCAGCCCTAAGGGGAAACACCATATATTTT
TRBV5-1,12,NA,TRBJ1-1,many,CASSFQGTEAFF,TGCGCCAGCAGCTTCCAGGGCACTGAAGCTTTCTTT
TRBV7-9,15,NA,TRBJ2-1,many,CASSLEWRGQVQQFF,TGTGCCAGCAGCTTAGAATGGCGGGGACAAGTCCAGCAGTTCTTC
TRBV11-2,12,NA,TRBJ1-2,few,CAVNEGNYGYTF,TGTGCCGTCAACGAGGGGAACTATGGCTACACCTTC
TRBV29-1,14,NA,TRBJ2-1,many,CSVRWSKLYNEQFF,TGCAGCGTTCGGTGGTCGAAACTGTACAATGAGCAGTTCTTC
TRBV5-5,13,TRBD1,TRBJ2-5,many,CASGRQGLETQYF,TGTGCCAGCGGTCGACAGGGCTTAGAGACCCAGTACTTC
TRBV12-3/TRBV12-4,14,NA,TRBJ1-1,NA,CASSHTPGYTEAFF,TGTGCCAGCAGTCATACGCCAGGTTACACTGAAGCTTTCTTT
TRBV7-9,14,NA,TRBJ2-1,few,CASLGVGAYNEQFF,TGTGCCAGCTTAGGGGTAGGGGCCTACAATGAGCAGTTCTTC
TRBV18,14,NA,TRBJ1-5,NA,CASSHDGVSQPQHF,TGTGCCAGCTCACATGACGGAGTGAGTCAGCCCCAGCATTTT
TRBV20-1,15,TRBD1,TRBJ1-4,few,CSASPIDRGDEKLFF,TGCAGTGCTTCTCCGATAGACAGGGGGGATGAAAAACTGTTTTTT
TRBV28,16,NA,TRBJ2-2,NA,CASSPRRLENTGELFF,TGTGCCAGCAGTCCGAGAAGGCTCGAGAACACCGGGGAGCTGTTTTTT
TRBV4-2,18,TRBD2,TRBJ2-3,NA,CASSQDFGAGGRTDTQYF,TGTGCCAGCAGCCAAGATTTTGGAGCGGGGGGGCGCACAGATACGCAGTATTTT
TRBV4-2,16,TRBD1,TRBJ1-2,many,CASSPGRDRTNYGYTF,TGTGCCAGCAGCCCTGGGCGGGACAGAACTAACTATGGCTACACCTTC
TRBV19,17,TRBD2,TRBJ2-1,many,CASTLVGLAGGRDEQFF,TGTGCCAGTACCCTGGTCGGGCTAGCGGGAGGGCGGGATGAGCAGTTCTTC
TRBV5-1,15,NA,TRBJ1-2,many,CASSLVPETNYGYTF,TGCGCCAGCAGCTTAGTCCCGGAGACTAACTATGGCTACACCTTC
TRBV7-8,13,NA,TRBJ2-3,few,CASTVSGTDTQYF,TGTGCCAGCACCGTCAGTGGTACAGATACGCAGTATTTT
TRBV11-2,12,NA,TRBJ2-3,few,CASSPTSRTQYF,TGTGCCAGCAGCCCAACCAGTCGAACGCAGTATTTT
TRBV6-1,15,TRBD1,TRBJ2-5,few,CASRGGTGGGETQYF,TGTGCCAGCAGAGGTGGGACAGGGGGCGGCGAGACCCAGTACTTC